A single sample gave rise to the 3 T cell receptor beta chains below, sequenced in a study of shared clonotypes between healthy human individuals. The assay was immunoSEQ multiplex PCR, and TCRdb's table has in-frame clones only and misses some. The sample includes around 330,000 clones, 74% of them seen just once. Sequenced input: memory CD4+ T cells sorted from blood. The subset is: CD45RA-negative fraction. The receptors here all came from a man younger than 40 in good health.

The chain combines TRBV13 with TRBJ2-3, with 8 bases identical to TRBD2. The junction had 8 bases not matched to a gene; V was cut back by 3 bases and J by 6 bases. The germline CDR1 and CDR2 sequences are PRHDT and FYEKMQ (reference sequence). This CDR3 has 15 amino acids. The CDR3 DNA follows: TGTGCCAGCAGCTTGAGGGTCGGGAGGGGCGATACGCAGTATTTT. Translating it yields CASSLRVGRGDTQYF.

As regards this clone: A read error is possible here, since a much larger clone lies one base away. This sequence joins TRBV9 and TRBJ2-7; possibly TRBD2 for D (6 bases). Looked up from germline, CDR1 is SGDLS and CDR2 is YYNGEE. The CDR3 covers 15 residues. V was trimmed by 3 bases and J by 6 bases, leaving 19 bases between them. The CDR3 sequence is CASSGGDSQRREQYF. The CDR3 nucleotides are TGTGCCAGCAGCGGAGGGGACTCCCAAAGGCGCGAGCAGTACTTC.

This clone has a handful of counts. The chain carries TRBV28 and TRBJ1-5; D is undetermined. V lost 7 bases and J 7 bases, leaving 17 bases between the germline ends. Germline assignment: CDR1 MDHEN and CDR2 SYDVKM. The CDR3 length is 14 residues. The CDR3 region is CASTNYGVRQPQHF. Here the CDR3 DNA reads TGTGCCAGCACCAACTATGGGGTGAGACAGCCCCAGCATTTT.